This T cell receptor beta chain was captured by sequencing in a study of blood T cell repertoires in COVID-19. Turning to the study itself: The United States, Italy and Spain were the sources of the acute and convalescent COVID-19 samples. Sample material is recorded as cDNA or gDNA derived from T cells, B-cell-depleted T cells, or PBMCs.

This clone was counted a single time. Original methodology: Amplification with reference gene primers provided the estimates of nucleated cell counts. Here immunoSEQ multiplex PCR was the method, and the copy in TCRdb shows in-frame clones only, minus some. V, J and clone size reflect that table, while D and trimming were determined from the DNA. Of roughly 56,000 clones in the sample, more than 85% were seen once. There are 13 residues in the CDR3. Trimming took off 3 bases at V and 4 bases at J, with 9 bases between the two ends. Germline V CDR1 and CDR2: MNHNS, SASEGT. The origin of this receptor is a man aged 50-60 years with active COVID-19. The chain combines TRBV6-1 with TRBJ2-5; possibly TRBD2 for D (6 bases). The sequenced material came from peripheral blood. The CDR3, as DNA: TGTGCCAGCAGTGATGTGGGGGGAGAGACCCAGTACTTC. Translating it yields CASSDVGGETQYF.